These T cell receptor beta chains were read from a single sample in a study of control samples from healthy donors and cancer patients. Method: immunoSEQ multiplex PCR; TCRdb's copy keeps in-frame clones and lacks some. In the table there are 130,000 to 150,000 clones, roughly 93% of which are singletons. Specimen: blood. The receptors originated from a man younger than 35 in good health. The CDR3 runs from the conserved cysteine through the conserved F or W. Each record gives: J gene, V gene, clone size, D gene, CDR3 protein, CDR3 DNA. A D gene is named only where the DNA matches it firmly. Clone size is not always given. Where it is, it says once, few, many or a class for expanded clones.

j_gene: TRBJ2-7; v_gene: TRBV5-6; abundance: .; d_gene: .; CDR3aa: CASSLGRSYEQYF; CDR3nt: TGTGCCAGCAGCTTGGGGCGCTCCTACGAGCAGTACTTC
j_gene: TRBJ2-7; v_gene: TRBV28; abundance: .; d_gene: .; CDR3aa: CASSLGSDSYEQYF; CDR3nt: TGTGCCAGCAGTTTAGGGTCAGATTCCTACGAGCAGTACTTC
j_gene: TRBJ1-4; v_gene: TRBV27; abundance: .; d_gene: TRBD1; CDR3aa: CASSWDRGNEKLFF; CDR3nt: TGTGCCAGCAGTTGGGACAGGGGCAATGAAAAACTGTTTTTT
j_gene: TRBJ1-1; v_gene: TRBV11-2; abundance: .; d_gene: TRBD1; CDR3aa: CASGMTGRLDEAFF; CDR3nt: TGTGCCAGCGGAATGACAGGGCGGTTGGATGAAGCTTTCTTT
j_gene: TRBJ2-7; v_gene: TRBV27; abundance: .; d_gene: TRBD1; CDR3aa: CASSPTLTGYEQYF; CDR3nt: TGTGCCAGCAGTCCAACCCTGACAGGGTACGAGCAGTACTTC
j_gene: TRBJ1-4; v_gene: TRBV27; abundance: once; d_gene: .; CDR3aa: CASSVSIGPLELFF; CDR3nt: TGTGCCAGCAGCGTCAGTATTGGGCCTTTGGAACTGTTTTTT
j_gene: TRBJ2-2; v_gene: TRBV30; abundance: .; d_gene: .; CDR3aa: CAWTSKSVVTGELFF; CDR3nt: TGTGCCTGGACCAGCAAATCAGTCGTTACCGGGGAGCTGTTTTTT
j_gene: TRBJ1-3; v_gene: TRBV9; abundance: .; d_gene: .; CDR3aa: CASSFSGTSGNTIYF; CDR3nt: TGTGCCAGCAGCTTCTCAGGGACATCGGGAAACACCATATATTTT
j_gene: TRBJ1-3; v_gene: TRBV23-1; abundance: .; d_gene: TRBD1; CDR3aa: CASTPGQEAWRNTIYF; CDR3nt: TGCGCCAGCACCCCGGGACAGGAGGCATGGAGGAACACCATATATTTT
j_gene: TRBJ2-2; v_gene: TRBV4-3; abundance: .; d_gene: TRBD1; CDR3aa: CASSQQRGLEGAGELFF; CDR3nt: TGCGCCAGCAGCCAACAAAGGGGGCTAGAAGGGGCCGGGGAGCTGTTTTTT
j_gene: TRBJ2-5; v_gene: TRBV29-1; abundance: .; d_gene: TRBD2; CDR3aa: CSVELTSGAYYQETQYF; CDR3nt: TGCAGCGTTGAATTGACTAGCGGGGCCTACTACCAAGAGACCCAGTACTTC
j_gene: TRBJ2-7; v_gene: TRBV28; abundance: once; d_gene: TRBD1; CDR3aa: CASSEGGQGASYEQYF; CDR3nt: TGTGCCAGCAGTGAGGGCGGACAGGGGGCTTCCTACGAGCAGTACTTC
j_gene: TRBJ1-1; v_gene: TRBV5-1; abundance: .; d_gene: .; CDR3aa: CASSWHRANTEAFF; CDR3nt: TGCGCCAGCAGCTGGCACAGGGCCAACACTGAAGCTTTCTTT
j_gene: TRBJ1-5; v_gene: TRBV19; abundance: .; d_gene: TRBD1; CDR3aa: CASSLGTGGWNQPQHF; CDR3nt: TGTGCCAGTAGCCTGGGGACAGGGGGCTGGAATCAGCCCCAGCATTTT